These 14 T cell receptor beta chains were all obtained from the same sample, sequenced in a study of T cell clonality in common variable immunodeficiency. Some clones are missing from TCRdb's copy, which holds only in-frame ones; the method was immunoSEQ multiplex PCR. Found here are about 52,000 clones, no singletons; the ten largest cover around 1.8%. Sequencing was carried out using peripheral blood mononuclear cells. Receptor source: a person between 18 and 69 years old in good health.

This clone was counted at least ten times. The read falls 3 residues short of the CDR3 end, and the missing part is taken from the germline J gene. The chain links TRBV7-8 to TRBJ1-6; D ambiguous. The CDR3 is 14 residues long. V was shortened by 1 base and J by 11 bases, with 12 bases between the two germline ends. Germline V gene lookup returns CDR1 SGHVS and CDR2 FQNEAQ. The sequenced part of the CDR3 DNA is TGTGCCAGCAGCTTAGTGTCTCCGGGTGCACCC. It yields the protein CASSLVSPGAP. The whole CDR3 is CASSLVSPGAPLHF.

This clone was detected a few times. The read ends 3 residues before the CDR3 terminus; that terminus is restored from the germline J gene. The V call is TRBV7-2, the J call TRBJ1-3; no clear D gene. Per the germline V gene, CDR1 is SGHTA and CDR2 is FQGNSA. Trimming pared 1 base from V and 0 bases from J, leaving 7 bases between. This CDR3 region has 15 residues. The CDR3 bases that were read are TGTGCCAGCAGCTTAGGATTCAGCTCTGGAAACACC. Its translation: CASSLGFSSGNT. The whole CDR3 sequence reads CASSLGFSSGNTIYF.

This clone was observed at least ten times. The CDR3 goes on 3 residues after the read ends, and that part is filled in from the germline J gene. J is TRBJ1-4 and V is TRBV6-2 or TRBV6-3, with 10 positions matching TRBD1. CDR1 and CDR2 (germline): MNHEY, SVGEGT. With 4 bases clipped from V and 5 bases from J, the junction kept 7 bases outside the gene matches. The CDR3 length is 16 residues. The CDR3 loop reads CASSWRPGQGNEKLFF. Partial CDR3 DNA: TGTGCCAGCAGTTGGCGACCGGGACAGGGGAATGAAAAA.

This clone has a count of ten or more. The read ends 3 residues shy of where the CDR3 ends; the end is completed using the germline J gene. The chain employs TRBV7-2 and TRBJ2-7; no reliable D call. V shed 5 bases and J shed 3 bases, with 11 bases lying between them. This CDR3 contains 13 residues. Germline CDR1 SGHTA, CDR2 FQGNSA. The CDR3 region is CASSQGTGYEQYF. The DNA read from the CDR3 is TGTGCCAGCAGCCAAGGTACGGGCTACGAG.

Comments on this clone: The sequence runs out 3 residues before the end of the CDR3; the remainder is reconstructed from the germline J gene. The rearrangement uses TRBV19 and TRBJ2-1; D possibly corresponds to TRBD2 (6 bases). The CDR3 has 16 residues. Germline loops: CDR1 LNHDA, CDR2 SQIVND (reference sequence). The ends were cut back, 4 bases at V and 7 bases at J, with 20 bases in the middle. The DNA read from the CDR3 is TGTGCCAGTAGTAGGCCCCGGGACTCGCTCACAAATGAG. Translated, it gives CASSRPRDSLTNE. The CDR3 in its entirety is CASSRPRDSLTNEQFF.

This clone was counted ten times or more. The CDR3: CASSSWERGDTDTQYF. The sequenced part of the CDR3 DNA is TGTGCCAGCAGTTCCTGGGAGCGGGGGGACACAGATACG. This chain links TRBV6-2 or TRBV6-3 with TRBJ2-3, with 9 bases that match TRBD2. The read falls 3 residues short of the CDR3 end, and the missing part is taken from the germline J gene. The CDR3 spans 16 residues. The junction had 7 bases not matched to a gene; V was cut back by 4 bases and J by 2 bases. Germline lookup yields CDR1 MNHEY and CDR2 SVGEGT.

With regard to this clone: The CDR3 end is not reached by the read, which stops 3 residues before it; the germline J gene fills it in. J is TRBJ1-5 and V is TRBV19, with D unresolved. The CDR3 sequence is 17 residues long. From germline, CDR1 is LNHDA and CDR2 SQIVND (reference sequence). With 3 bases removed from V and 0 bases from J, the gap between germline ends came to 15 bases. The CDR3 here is CASSIQWRAYSNQPQHF. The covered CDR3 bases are TGTGCCAGTAGTATTCAGTGGAGGGCCTATAGCAATCAGCCC.

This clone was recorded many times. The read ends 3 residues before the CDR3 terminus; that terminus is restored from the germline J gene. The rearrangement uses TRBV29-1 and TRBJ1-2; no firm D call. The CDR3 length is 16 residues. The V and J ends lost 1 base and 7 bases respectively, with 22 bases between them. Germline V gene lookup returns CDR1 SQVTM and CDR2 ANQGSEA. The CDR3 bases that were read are TGCAGCGTTGAAGGTTACGAGACAACAAGAGCAAGTGGC. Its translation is CSVEGYETTRASG. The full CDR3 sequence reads CSVEGYETTRASGYTF.

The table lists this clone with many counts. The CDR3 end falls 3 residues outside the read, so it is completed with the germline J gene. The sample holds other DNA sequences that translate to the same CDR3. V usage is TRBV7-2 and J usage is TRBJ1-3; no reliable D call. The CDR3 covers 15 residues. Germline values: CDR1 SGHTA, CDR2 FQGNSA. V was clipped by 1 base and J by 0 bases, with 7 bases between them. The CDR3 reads CASSLVQNSGNTIYF. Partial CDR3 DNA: TGTGCCAGCAGCTTAGTACAGAACTCTGGAAACACC.

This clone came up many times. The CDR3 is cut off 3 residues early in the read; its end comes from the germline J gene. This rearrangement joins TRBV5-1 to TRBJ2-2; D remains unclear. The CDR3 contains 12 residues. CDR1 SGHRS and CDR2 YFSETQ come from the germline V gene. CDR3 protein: CASSLEGSPLFF. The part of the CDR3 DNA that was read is TGCGCCAGCAGCTTGGAAGGGTCACCG.

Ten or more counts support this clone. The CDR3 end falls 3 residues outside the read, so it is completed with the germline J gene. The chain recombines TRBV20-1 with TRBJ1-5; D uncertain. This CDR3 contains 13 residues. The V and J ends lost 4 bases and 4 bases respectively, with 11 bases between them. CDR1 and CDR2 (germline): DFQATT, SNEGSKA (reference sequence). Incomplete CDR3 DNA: TGCAGTGCTAAAGCGCGTAGGAATCAGCCC. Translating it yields CSAKARRNQP. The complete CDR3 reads CSAKARRNQPQHF.

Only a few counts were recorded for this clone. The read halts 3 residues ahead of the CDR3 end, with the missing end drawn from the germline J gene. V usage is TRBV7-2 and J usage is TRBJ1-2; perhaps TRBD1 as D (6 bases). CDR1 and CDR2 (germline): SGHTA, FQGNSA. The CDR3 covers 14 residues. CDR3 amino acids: CASSFSGGAYDYTF. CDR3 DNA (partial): TGTGCCAGCAGCTTCAGCGGGGGGGCATACGAC.

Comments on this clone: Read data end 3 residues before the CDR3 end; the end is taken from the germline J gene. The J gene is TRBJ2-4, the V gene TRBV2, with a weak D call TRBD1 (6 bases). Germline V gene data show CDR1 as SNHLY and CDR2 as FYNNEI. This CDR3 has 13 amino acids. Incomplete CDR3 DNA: TGTGCCAGCAGCAACAGGGTCGAATATGGT. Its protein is CASSNRVEYG. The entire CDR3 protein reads CASSNRVEYGQYF.

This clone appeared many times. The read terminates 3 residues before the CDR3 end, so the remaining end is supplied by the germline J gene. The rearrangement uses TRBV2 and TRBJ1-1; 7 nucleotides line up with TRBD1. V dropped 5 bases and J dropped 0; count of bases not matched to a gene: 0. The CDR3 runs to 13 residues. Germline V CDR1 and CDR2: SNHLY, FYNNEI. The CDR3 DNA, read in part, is TGTGCCAGCAGTCAGGGGGTGAACACTGAA. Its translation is CASSQGVNTE. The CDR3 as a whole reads CASSQGVNTEAFF.